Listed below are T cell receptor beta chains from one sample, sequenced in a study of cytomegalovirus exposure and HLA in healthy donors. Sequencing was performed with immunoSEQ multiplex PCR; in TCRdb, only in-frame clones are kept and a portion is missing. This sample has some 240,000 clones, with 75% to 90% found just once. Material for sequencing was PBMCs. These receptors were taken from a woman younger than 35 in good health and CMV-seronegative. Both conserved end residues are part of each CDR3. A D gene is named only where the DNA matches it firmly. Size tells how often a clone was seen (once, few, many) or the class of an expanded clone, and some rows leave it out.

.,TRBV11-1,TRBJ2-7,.,CASSPQGSEQYF,TGTGCCAGCAGCCCCCAGGGGAGCGAGCAGTACTTC
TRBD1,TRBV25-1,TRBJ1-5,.,CASRRQGAQPQHF,TGTGCCAGCAGAAGACAGGGTGCTCAGCCCCAGCATTTT
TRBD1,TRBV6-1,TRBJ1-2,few,CASSETTGGLVNYGYTF,TGTGCCAGCAGTGAAACGACAGGGGGTTTGGTCAACTATGGCTACACCTTC
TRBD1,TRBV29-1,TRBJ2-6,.,CSVGTGLSGANVLTF,TGCAGCGTTGGGACAGGACTCTCTGGGGCCAACGTCCTGACTTTC
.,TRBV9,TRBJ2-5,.,CASSVALTEETQYF,TGTGCCAGCAGCGTCGCCTTAACAGAAGAGACCCAGTACTTC
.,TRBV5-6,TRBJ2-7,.,CASSPDRVRGEQYF,TGTGCCAGCAGCCCGGACCGAGTGAGGGGCGAGCAGTACTTC
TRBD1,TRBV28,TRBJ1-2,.,CASSPTGQGRNYGYTF,TGTGCCAGCAGTCCCACTGGACAGGGGCGTAACTATGGCTACACCTTC
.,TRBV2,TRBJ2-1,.,CASSELQGQRDEQFF,TGTGCCAGCAGTGAATTGCAGGGGCAGAGGGATGAGCAGTTCTTC
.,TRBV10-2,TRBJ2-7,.,CASSPGIYEQYF,TGCGCCAGCAGTCCGGGGATCTACGAGCAGTACTTC
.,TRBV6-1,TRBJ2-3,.,CASSEATGTDTQYF,TGTGCCAGCAGTGAAGCGACGGGCACAGATACGCAGTATTTT
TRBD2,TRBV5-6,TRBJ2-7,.,CASSPEPAGGNEQYF,TGTGCCAGCAGCCCGGAGCCAGCGGGGGGGAACGAGCAGTACTTC
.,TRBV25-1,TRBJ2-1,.,CASRNTRGGQFF,TGTGCCAGCAGAAACACAAGGGGTGGGCAGTTCTTC
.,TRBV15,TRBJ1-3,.,CATSSRSQAGLGNTIYF,TGTGCCACCAGTAGCCGCTCGCAGGCGGGGCTTGGAAACACCATATATTTT
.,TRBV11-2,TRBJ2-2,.,CASRPGGWTGELFF,TGTGCCAGCAGGCCGGGGGGCTGGACCGGGGAGCTGTTTTTT
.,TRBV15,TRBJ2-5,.,CATRSWGTQYF,TGTGCCACGAGGAGCTGGGGGACCCAGTACTTC
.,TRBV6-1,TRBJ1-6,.,CASSEVRGDSPLHF,TGTGCCAGCAGTGAAGTTCGGGGGGATTCACCCCTCCACTTT
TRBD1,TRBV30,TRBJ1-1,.,CALNRGPNTEAFF,TGTGCCTTAAACAGGGGACCGAACACTGAAGCTTTCTTT
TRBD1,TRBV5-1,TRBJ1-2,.,CASSLQGAGGYTF,TGCGCCAGCAGTCTACAGGGGGCTGGTGGCTACACCTTC
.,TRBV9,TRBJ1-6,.,CASSVEVGSLHF,TGTGCCAGCAGCGTAGAGGTCGGGTCCCTCCACTTT
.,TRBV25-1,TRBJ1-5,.,CASGIGDQPQHF,TGTGCCAGCGGAATAGGGGATCAGCCCCAGCATTTT
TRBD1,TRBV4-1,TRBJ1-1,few,CASSLRQGTIELNTEAFF,TGCGCCAGCAGCCTCCGACAGGGGACAATTGAACTGAACACTGAAGCTTTCTTT
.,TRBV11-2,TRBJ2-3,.,CASGPEYSTDTQYF,TGTGCCAGCGGACCAGAGTATAGCACAGATACGCAGTATTTT
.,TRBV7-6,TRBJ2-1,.,CASSQFGAQRGWDEQFF,TGTGCCAGCAGCCAGTTCGGGGCCCAGCGAGGATGGGATGAGCAGTTCTTC
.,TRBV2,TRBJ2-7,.,CASSFSTDGTRAGEQYF,TGTGCCAGCAGCTTCAGCACAGACGGGACACGAGCTGGCGAGCAGTACTTC
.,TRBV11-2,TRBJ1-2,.,CASSLLIGHGYTF,TGTGCCAGCAGCTTGTTAATAGGGCATGGCTACACCTTC
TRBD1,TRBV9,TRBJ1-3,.,CASSVSIPTGYGNTIYF,TGTGCCAGCAGCGTATCGATCCCGACAGGGTATGGAAACACCATATATTTT
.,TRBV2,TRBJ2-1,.,CASMTGSYNEQFF,TGTGCCAGCATGACAGGCTCCTACAATGAGCAGTTCTTC
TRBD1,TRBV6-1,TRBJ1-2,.,CASRGGTAFNYGYTF,TGTGCCAGCAGGGGCGGGACAGCCTTTAACTATGGCTACACCTTC
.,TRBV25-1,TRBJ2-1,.,CASSDTGTPAYNEQFF,TGTGCCAGCAGTGATACCGGGACACCTGCTTACAATGAGCAGTTCTTC
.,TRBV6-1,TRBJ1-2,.,CASTPGEYGYTF,TGTGCCAGCACCCCCGGAGAGTATGGCTACACCTTC
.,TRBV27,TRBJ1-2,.,CASRTLKGWHGYTF,TGTGCCAGCAGAACGTTAAAAGGGTGGCACGGCTACACCTTC
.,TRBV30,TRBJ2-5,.,CAWTVGVGYQETQYF,TGTGCCTGGACCGTAGGAGTTGGGTACCAAGAGACCCAGTACTTC
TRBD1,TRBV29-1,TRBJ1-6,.,CSVGGTDNNSPLHF,TGCAGCGTTGGCGGGACAGACAATAATTCACCCCTCCACTTT
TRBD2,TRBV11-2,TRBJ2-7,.,CASSAGLAGECPYF,TGTGCCAGCAGCGCGGGACTAGCGGGGGAATGCCCGTACTTC
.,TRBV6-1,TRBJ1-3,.,CASSEWGDTIYF,TGTGCCAGCAGTGAATGGGGGGACACCATATATTTT
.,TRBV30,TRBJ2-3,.,CAWSAPADWSSTDTQYF,TGTGCCTGGAGTGCCCCCGCGGACTGGTCTAGCACAGATACGCAGTATTTT
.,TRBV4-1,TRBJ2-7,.,CASSQATYYEQYF,TGCGCCAGCAGCCAAGCAACCTACTACGAGCAGTACTTC
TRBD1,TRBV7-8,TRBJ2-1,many,CASSDRQGPDNEQFF,TGTGCCAGCAGCGATCGACAGGGTCCGGACAATGAGCAGTTCTTC
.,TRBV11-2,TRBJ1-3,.,CASSLEGVSGNTIYF,TGTGCCAGCAGCTTAGAAGGGGTTTCCGGAAACACCATATATTTT
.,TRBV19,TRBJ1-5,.,CASSVRTDPNQPQHF,TGTGCCAGTAGTGTACGGACCGACCCGAATCAGCCCCAGCATTTT
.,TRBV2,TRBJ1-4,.,CASSDRGANEKLFF,TGTGCCAGCAGTGACAGGGGAGCTAATGAAAAACTGTTTTTT